This T cell receptor (beta chain) was captured by sequencing in a study of monozygotic twins with cystic fibrosis. Study-level findings and limits: Low clonality (median about 0.0095) suggested a mostly naive repertoire.

Profiling relied on immunoSEQ multiplex PCR, and the TCRdb table lists in-frame clones only, not all of them. The table records approximately 32,000 clones, 95% to 98% of them present only once. The ends were cut back, 1 base at V and 14 bases at J, with 12 bases in the middle. Germline V gene data show CDR1 as SQVTM and CDR2 as ANQGSEA. The CDR3 length is 11 residues. Comments on this clone: The antigen is undetermined.

The material sequenced was blood. The chain combines TRBV29-1 with TRBJ2-1, with D possibly TRBD1 on 6 matching bases. The clonotype was recovered from a girl aged 2 to 10 with cystic fibrosis. CDR3 coding DNA: TGCAGCGTTGAAGTGGGGGCCCATGAGTTCTTC. This translates into CSVEVGAHEFF.